One and the same sample provided the 16 T cell receptor beta chains below, sequenced in a study of Ad26.COV2.S vaccination and SARS-CoV-2 variants. Repertoires were generated with immunoSEQ multiplex PCR, while TCRdb's copy carries only in-frame clones and drops some. The table has fewer than 300,000 clones, around 87% seen once. Stated treatment: 19 received Ad26.COV2.S at low or high dose, single or two shots; five or six received placebo; per-sample allocation not given. Samples were taken on day 63 after the first vaccine or placebo injection. The specimen comprised peripheral blood, sampled in a trial of Ad26.COV2.S vaccine versus placebo. Receptor source: a person aged 18-60 years who received the Ad26.COV2.S COVID-19 vaccine or a placebo.

The chain has TRBV7-9 and TRBJ2-3, with D perhaps TRBD1 (6 bases). The ends were cut back, 1 base at V and 2 bases at J, with 10 bases in the middle. The germline V gene has CDR1 SEHNR and CDR2 FQNEAQ (reference sequence). The CDR3 is made up of 15 amino acids. CDR3 nucleotide sequence: TGTGCCAGCAGCTTAGGGACAGATGTCACAGATACGCAGTATTTT. The encoded protein is CASSLGTDVTDTQYF.

The chain is built from TRBV6-4 and TRBJ2-3; maybe TRBD2 (5 bases). CDR1 and CDR2 (germline): MRHNA, SNTAGT. With 3 bases removed from V and 10 bases from J, the gap between germline ends came to 14 bases. The CDR3 contains 13 residues. DNA of the CDR3: TGTGCCAGCAGTGATATAGCGATGTCGTCGCAGTATTTT. Its protein is CASSDIAMSSQYF.

The chain is built from TRBV6-6 and TRBJ2-6; 7 nucleotides match TRBD1. Unmatched junction bases numbered 10, after V lost 5 bases and J lost 3 bases. CDR3 length equals 17 residues. Germline loops: CDR1 MNHNY, CDR2 SVGAGI (reference sequence). CDR3 residues: CASSPGGDLGGANVLTF. Here the CDR3 DNA reads TGTGCCAGCAGTCCAGGGGGAGACCTTGGTGGGGCCAACGTCCTGACTTTC.

The chain recombines TRBV5-6 with TRBJ1-5, with no clear D. Trimming shortened V by 1 base and J by 4 bases, and 9 bases separated the two germline ends. The CDR3 totals 14 residues. Germline V gives CDR1 SGHDT, CDR2 YYEEEE. CDR3 loop: CASSLMVGNQPQHF. CDR3 coding DNA: TGTGCCAGCAGCTTGATGGTAGGGAATCAGCCCCAGCATTTT.

This chain joins TRBV3-1 (or the pseudogene TRBV3-2) and TRBJ1-4; D remains ambiguous. The CDR3 consists of 14 residues. CDR1 LGHDT and CDR2 YNNKEL come from the germline V gene (reference sequence). V shed 1 base and J shed 5 bases, with 8 bases lying between them. The DNA of the CDR3 is TGTGCCAGCAGCCAAGGGTTCAGGAATGAAAAACTGTTTTTT. This encodes CASSQGFRNEKLFF.

This clone has only one observation. The CDR3 loop is CASSQGAANYGYTF. In nucleotides, the CDR3 is TGTGCCAGCAGCCAAGGGGCAGCTAACTATGGCTACACCTTC. The J gene is TRBJ1-2, the V gene TRBV3-1 (or the pseudogene TRBV3-2); D gene uncertain. The CDR3 runs to 14 residues. Deletions cut 1 base from V and 0 bases from J, with 6 bases between. From germline, CDR1 is LGHDT and CDR2 YNNKEL (reference sequence).

This chain joins TRBV7-2 and TRBJ2-5; D unclear. The CDR3 totals 13 residues. CDR1 SGHTA and CDR2 FQGNSA come from the germline V gene. V dropped 1 base and J dropped 2 bases, with 5 bases sitting between them. The CDR3 coding sequence is TGTGCCAGCAGCTTAGTTTATCAAGAGACCCAGTACTTC. It is translated as CASSLVYQETQYF.

This chain connects TRBV14 to TRBJ2-2, with a weak D call TRBD2 (5 bases). Trimming stripped 1 base from V and 7 bases from J, with 7 bases between. The CDR3 totals 13 residues. Per germline, CDR1 SGHDN and CDR2 FVKESK. The CDR3 DNA follows: TGTGCCAGCAGCCAAGTGCGGGTCGGGGAGCTGTTTTTT. Its protein product is CASSQVRVGELFF.

The chain links TRBV4-3 to TRBJ2-5; 12 positions agree with TRBD2. V gave up 4 bases and J gave up 1 base; unmatched junction bases: 4. This CDR3 comprises 16 residues. From germline, CDR1 is LGHNA and CDR2 YSLEER. CDR3 coding DNA: TGCGCCAGCAGCCGACTGACTAGCGGGGGCCAAGAGACCCAGTACTTC. Residues: CASSRLTSGGQETQYF.

The chain employs TRBV15 and TRBJ2-3; D is perhaps TRBD1 or TRBD2 (5 bases each). The CDR3 covers 14 residues. V dropped 9 bases and J dropped 4 bases, with 17 bases sitting between them. CDR1 is LNHNV and CDR2 is YYDKDF in the germline V gene (reference sequence). CDR3 residues: CATRGAGPADTQYF. Written as DNA, the CDR3 is TGTGCCACTCGGGGAGCAGGGCCAGCAGATACGCAGTATTTT.

This chain joins TRBV7-6 and TRBJ1-2; TRBD1 agrees at 9 bases. This CDR3 contains 15 residues. Trimming at V came to 5 bases and at J to 4 bases, leaving 8 bases not matched to a gene. The germline gives CDR1 SGHVS, CDR2 FNYEAQ. The CDR3 bases are TGTGCCAGCAGCCCCCTCGCGGGACAGGGCTATGGCTACACCTTC. As protein: CASSPLAGQGYGYTF.

The CDR3 region is CASTISGSSYNEQFF. In DNA, the CDR3 is TGTGCCAGTACCATTAGCGGGAGCTCCTACAATGAGCAGTTCTTC. J is TRBJ2-1 and V is TRBV19; 9 bases map to TRBD2. Trimming took 7 bases from V and 0 from J; bases not matched to a gene: 4. Germline lookup yields CDR1 LNHDA and CDR2 SQIVND (reference sequence). CDR3 length: 15 residues.

This chain links TRBV7-2 with TRBJ1-2; 12 bases are shared with TRBD1. The CDR3 extends over 15 amino acids. Germline V gives CDR1 SGHTA, CDR2 FQGNSA. Trimming cost V 1 base and J 8 bases; bases outside gene matches: 5. The CDR3 region is CASSLGGQGAGGYTF. CDR3 sequence (DNA): TGTGCCAGCAGCTTAGGGGGACAGGGGGCGGGAGGCTACACCTTC. Drawing the rest from reference TRBV7-2 and TRBJ1-2, the complete variable domain is GAGVSQSPSNKVTEKGKDVELRCDPISGHTALYWYRQSLGQGLEFLIYFQGNSAPDKSGLPSDRFSAERTGGSVSTLTIQRTQQEDSAVYLCASSLGGQGAGGYTFGSGTRLTVV.

The chain uses TRBV5-1 and TRBJ1-4, with TRBD1 as a possible D gene (5 bases). The CDR3 is made up of 11 amino acids. Germline values: CDR1 SGHRS, CDR2 YFSETQ. V was clipped by 7 bases and J by 10 bases, with 11 bases between them. Here the CDR3 DNA reads TGCGCCAGCCGCCTGGGGGGAAAACTGTTTTTT. As protein: CASRLGGKLFF. Full variable domain (remainder filled in from reference TRBV5-1 and TRBJ1-4): KAGVTQTPRYLIKTRGQQVTLSCSPISGHRSVSWYQQTPGQGLQFLFEYFSETQRNKGNFPGRFSGRQFSNSRSEMNVSTLELGDSALYLCASRLGGKLFFGSGTQLSVL.

This chain links TRBV5-6 with TRBJ1-6; TRBD1 matches at 9 bases. This CDR3 spans 17 amino acids. Germline trimming cut 2 bases from V and 2 bases from J; bases unmatched to any gene: 5. The germline V gene encodes CDR1 SGHDT and CDR2 YYEEEE. This CDR3 is CASSFQQGATYNSPLHF. CDR3 coding DNA: TGTGCCAGCAGCTTTCAACAGGGGGCCACCTATAATTCACCCCTCCACTTT.

In its sample, this clone was seen once. The V and J genes are TRBV20-1 and TRBJ2-5; D gene unclear. The V gene's germline CDR1 is DFQATT and CDR2 SNEGSKA (reference sequence). The CDR3 has 10 residues. The V gene lost 5 bases and the J gene lost 7 bases, with 8 bases spanning the gap. CDR3 in amino acids: CSAHDGTQYF. CDR3 bases: TGCAGTGCTCACGACGGGACCCAGTACTTC.